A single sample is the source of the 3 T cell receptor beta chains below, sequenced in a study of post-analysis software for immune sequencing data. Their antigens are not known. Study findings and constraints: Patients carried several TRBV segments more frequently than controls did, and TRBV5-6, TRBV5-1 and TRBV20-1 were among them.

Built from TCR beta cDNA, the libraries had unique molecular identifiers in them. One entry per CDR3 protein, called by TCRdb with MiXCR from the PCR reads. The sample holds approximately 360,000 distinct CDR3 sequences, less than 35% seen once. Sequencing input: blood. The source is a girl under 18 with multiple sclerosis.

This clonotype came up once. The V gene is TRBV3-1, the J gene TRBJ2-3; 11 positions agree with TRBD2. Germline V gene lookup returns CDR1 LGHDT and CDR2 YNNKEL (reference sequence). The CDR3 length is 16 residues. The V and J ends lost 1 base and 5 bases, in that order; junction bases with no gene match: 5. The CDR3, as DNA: TGTGCCAGCAGCCAAGTTAGCGGGGGGGCCGGAGATACGCAGTATTTT. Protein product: CASSQVSGGAGDTQYF.

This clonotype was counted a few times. CDR3 sequence (DNA): TGCGCCAGCAGCCAAGAGGTAGGCGGAGGATTCTCTGGGGCCAACGTCCTGACTTTC. It translates to CASSQEVGGGFSGANVLTF. V is TRBV4-1 and J is TRBJ2-6; D is possibly TRBD2 (5 bases). There are 19 residues in the CDR3. Trimming removed 0 bases from V and 0 bases from J, with 15 bases in between. CDR1 MGHRA and CDR2 YSYEKL come from the germline V gene.

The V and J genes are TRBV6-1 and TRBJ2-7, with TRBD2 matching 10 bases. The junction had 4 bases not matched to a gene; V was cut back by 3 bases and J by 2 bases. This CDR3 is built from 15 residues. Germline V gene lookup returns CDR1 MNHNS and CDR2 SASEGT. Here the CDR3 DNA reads TGTGCCAGCAGTGAGGTAGCGGGGGGACCCTACGAGCAGTACTTC. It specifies CASSEVAGGPYEQYF.